The T cell receptor beta chain under discussion was sequenced for a study of T cell repertoires in aging, cancer and after chemotherapy. On the study more broadly: Glioblastoma patients receiving temozolomide-based therapy gave paired samples before and after chemotherapy. About 9.1 million TCR reads were in the whole dataset.

Germline CDR1 reads LGHNA; CDR2 reads YNFKEQ. V gave up 6 bases and J gave up 0 bases; unmatched junction bases: 8. The CDR3 has 16 residues. This clonotype has a handful of counts. Multiplex touch-down PCR with TRB-A/B primers amplified rearranged V-D-J TRB sequences. One entry per CDR3 protein, called by TCRdb with MiXCR from the multiplex PCR reads. The sample includes about 980 distinct CDR3 sequences, under 35% seen only once; the top ten take 25% to 35%. The template was genomic DNA from peripheral blood, not RNA. Material: blood. This TCR derives from a human donor with a solid tumor. The chain combines TRBV4-2 with TRBJ2-7, with 10 bases fitting TRBD2. CDR3 nucleotides: TGTGCCAGCAGACCTGGACTAGCGGACAGCTCCTACGAGCAGTACTTC. It translates to CASRPGLADSSYEQYF.